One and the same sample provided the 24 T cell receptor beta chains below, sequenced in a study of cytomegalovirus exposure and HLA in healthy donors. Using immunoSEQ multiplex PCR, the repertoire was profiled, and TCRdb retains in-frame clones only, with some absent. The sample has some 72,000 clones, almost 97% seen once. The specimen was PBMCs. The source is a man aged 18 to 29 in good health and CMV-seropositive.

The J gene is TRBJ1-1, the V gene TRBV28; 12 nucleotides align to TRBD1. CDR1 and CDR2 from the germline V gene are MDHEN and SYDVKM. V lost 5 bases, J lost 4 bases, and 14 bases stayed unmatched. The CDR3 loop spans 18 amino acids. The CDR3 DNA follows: TGTGCCAGCAGTCCCGGTCCCGGGACAGGGGGCTGGGGCACTGAAGCTTTCTTT. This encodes CASSPGPGTGGWGTEAFF.

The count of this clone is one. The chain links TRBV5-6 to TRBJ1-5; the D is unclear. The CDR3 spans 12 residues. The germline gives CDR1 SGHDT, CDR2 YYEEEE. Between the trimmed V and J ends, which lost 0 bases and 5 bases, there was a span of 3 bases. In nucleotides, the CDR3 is TGTGCCAGCAGCTTGGGAGATCAGCCCCAGCATTTT. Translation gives CASSLGDQPQHF.

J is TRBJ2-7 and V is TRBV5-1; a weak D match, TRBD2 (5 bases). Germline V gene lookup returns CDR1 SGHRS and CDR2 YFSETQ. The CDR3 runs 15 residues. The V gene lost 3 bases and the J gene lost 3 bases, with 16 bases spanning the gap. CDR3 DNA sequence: TGCGCCAGCAGCTATCCCGACTATTCAAACTACGAGCAGTACTTC. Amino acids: CASSYPDYSNYEQYF. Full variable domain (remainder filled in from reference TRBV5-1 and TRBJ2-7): KAGVTQTPRYLIKTRGQQVTLSCSPISGHRSVSWYQQTPGQGLQFLFEYFSETQRNKGNFPGRFSGRQFSNSRSEMNVSTLELGDSALYLCASSYPDYSNYEQYFGPGTRLTVT.

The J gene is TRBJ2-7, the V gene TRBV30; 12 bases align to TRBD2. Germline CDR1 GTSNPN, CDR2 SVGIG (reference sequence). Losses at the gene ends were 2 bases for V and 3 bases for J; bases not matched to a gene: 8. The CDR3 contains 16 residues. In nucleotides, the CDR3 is TGTGCCTGGAGTTCGCCCCGGACTAGCGGGATCTACGAGCAGTACTTC. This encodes CAWSSPRTSGIYEQYF.

The CDR3 DNA reads as TGCGCCAGCAGCCTTCGACAGAAAGAGACCCAGTACTTC. It encodes CASSLRQKETQYF. The chain has TRBV5-1 and TRBJ2-5; D is perhaps TRBD1 (5 bases). Germline CDR1 is SGHRS and CDR2 is YFSETQ. V was trimmed by 4 bases and J by 3 bases, leaving 10 bases between them. The CDR3 has 13 amino acids.

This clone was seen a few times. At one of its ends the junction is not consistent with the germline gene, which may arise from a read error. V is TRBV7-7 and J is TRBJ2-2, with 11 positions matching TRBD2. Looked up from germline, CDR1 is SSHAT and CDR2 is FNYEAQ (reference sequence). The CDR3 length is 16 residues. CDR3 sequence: CASSTSGRFGTGELFF. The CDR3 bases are TGTGCTAGCAGCACTAGCGGGAGATTTGGCACCGGGGAGCTGTTTTTT.

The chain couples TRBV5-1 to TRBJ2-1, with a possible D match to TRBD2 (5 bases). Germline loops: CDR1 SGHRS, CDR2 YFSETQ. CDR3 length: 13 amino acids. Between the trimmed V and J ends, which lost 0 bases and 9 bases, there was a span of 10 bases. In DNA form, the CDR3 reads TGCGCCAGCAGCTTGGCCACTGGAGGTGAGCAGTTCTTC. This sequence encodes CASSLATGGEQFF. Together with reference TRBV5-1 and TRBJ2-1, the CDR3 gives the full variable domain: KAGVTQTPRYLIKTRGQQVTLSCSPISGHRSVSWYQQTPGQGLQFLFEYFSETQRNKGNFPGRFSGRQFSNSRSEMNVSTLELGDSALYLCASSLATGGEQFFGPGTRLTVL.

The CDR3 DNA reads TGCGCCAGCAGCCTTGTAACCCCAGGGGGCGCGAGGAAAAATCAGCCCCAGCATTTT. Translating it yields CASSLVTPGGARKNQPQHF. V usage is TRBV4-1 and J usage is TRBJ1-5; TRBD1 matches 8 bases. J was trimmed by 4 bases and V by 4 bases; bases with no gene match: 18. CDR3 length: 19 residues. Germline V gives CDR1 MGHRA, CDR2 YSYEKL.

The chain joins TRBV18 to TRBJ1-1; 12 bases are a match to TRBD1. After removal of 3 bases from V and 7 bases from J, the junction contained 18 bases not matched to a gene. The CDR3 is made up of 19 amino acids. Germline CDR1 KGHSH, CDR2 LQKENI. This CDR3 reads CASSPTPGTGGASRIEAFF. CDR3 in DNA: TGTGCCAGCTCACCCACACCCGGGACAGGGGGCGCGTCCCGGATTGAAGCTTTCTTT. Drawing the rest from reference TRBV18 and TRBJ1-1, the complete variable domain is NAGVMQNPRHLVRRRGQEARLRCSPMKGHSHVYWYRQLPEEGLKFMVYLQKENIIDESGMPKERFSAEFPKEGPSILRIQQVVRGDSAAYFCASSPTPGTGGASRIEAFFGQGTRLTVV.

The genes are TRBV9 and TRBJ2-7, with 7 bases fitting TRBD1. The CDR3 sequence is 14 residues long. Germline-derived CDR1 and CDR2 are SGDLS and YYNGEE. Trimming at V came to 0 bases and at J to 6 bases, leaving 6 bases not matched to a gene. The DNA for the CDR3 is TGTGCCAGCAGCGTAGATCGGACAGGTATCGAGCAGTACTTC. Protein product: CASSVDRTGIEQYF.

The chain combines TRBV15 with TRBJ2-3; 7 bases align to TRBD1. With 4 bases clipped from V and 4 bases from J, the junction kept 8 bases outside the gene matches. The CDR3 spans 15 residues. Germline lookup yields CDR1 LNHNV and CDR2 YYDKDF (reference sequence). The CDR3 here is CATSTRLGGADTQYF. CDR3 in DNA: TGTGCCACCAGCACTCGCCTAGGGGGCGCAGATACGCAGTATTTT. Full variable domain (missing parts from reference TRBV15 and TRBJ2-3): DAMVIQNPRYQVTQFGKPVTLSCSQTLNHNVMYWYQQKSSQAPKLLFHYYDKDFNNEADTPDNFQSRRPNTSFCFLDIRSPGLGDTAMYLCATSTRLGGADTQYFGPGTRLTVL.

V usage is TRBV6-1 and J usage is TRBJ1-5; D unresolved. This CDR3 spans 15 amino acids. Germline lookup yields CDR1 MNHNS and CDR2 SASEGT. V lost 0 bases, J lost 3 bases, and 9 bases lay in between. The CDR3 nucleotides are TGTGCCAGCAGTGAAGCACGCGGGTACAATCAGCCCCAGCATTTT. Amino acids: CASSEARGYNQPQHF.

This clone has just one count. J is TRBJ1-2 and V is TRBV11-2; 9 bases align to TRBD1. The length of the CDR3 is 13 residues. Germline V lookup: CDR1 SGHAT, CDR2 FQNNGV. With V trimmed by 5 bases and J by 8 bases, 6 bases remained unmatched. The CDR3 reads CASSPRDRDGYTF. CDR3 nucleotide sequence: TGTGCCAGCAGCCCACGGGACAGGGACGGCTACACCTTC.

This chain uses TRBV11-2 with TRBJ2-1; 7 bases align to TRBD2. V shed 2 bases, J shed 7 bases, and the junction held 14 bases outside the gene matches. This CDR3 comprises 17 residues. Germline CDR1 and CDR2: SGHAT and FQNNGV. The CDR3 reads CASSLRGRAVISNEQFF. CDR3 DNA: TGTGCCAGCAGCTTACGAGGGAGGGCCGTTATATCAAATGAGCAGTTCTTC.

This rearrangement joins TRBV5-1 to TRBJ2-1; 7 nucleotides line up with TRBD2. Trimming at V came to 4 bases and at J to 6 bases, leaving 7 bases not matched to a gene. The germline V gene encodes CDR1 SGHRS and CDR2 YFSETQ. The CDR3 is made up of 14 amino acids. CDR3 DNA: TGCGCCAGCAGCGATCCGGGACTACTCAATGAGCAGTTCTTC. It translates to CASSDPGLLNEQFF.

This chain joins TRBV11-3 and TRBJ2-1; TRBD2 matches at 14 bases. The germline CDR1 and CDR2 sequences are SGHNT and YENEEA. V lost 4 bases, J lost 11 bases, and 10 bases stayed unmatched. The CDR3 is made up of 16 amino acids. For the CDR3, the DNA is TGTGCCAGCAGCTCTGGGGGGACTAGCGGGAGTCTCAAGCAGTTCTTC. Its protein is CASSSGGTSGSLKQFF.

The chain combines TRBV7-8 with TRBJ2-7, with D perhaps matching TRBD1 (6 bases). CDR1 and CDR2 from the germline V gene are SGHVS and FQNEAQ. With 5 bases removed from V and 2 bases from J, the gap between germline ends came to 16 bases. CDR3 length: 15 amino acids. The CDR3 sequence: CASSRRGPETYEQYF. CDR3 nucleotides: TGTGCCAGCAGCCGCAGGGGTCCCGAAACCTACGAGCAGTACTTC.

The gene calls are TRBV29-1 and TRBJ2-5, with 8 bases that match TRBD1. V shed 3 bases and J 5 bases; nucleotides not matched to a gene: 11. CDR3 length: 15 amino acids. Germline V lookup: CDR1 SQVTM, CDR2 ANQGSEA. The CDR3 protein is CSVESTGALGETQYF. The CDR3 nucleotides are TGCAGCGTTGAGTCGACAGGGGCTTTAGGGGAGACCCAGTACTTC.

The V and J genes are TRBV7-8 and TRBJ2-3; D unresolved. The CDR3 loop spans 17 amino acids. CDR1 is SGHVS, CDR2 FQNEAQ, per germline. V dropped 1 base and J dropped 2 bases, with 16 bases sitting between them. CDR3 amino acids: CASSLEVAHLPTDTQYF. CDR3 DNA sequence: TGTGCCAGCAGCTTAGAGGTAGCCCATCTACCCACAGATACGCAGTATTTT.

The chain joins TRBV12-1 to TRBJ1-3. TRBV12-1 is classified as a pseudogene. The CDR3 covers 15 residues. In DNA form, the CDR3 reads TGTGCCAGCAGCGAGCCCGATTGTTGGGGAAACACCATATATTTT. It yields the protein CASSEPDCWGNTIYF.

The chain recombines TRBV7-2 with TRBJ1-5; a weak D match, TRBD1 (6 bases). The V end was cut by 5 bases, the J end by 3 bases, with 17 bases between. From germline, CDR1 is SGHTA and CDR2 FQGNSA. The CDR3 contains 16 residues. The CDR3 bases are TGTGCCAGCAGCCGAGGGGGGGGCAGGGACAATCAGCCCCAGCATTTT. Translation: CASSRGGGRDNQPQHF.

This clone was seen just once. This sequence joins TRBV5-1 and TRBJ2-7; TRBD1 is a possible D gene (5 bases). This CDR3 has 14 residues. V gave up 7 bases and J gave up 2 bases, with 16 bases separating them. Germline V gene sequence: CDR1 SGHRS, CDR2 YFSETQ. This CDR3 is CASSTPETAYEQYF. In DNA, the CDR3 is TGCGCCAGCTCCACCCCGGAGACAGCCTACGAGCAGTACTTC. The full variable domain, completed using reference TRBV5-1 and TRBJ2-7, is KAGVTQTPRYLIKTRGQQVTLSCSPISGHRSVSWYQQTPGQGLQFLFEYFSETQRNKGNFPGRFSGRQFSNSRSEMNVSTLELGDSALYLCASSTPETAYEQYFGPGTRLTVT.

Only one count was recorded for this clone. CDR3 residues: CASSRGNQDTQYF. The DNA for the CDR3 is TGCGCCAGCAGCCGAGGGAATCAAGATACGCAGTATTTT. The V gene is TRBV4-1, the J gene TRBJ2-3, with D tentatively TRBD2 (5 bases). The CDR3 runs 13 residues. Germline assignment: CDR1 MGHRA and CDR2 YSYEKL. V was clipped by 4 bases and J by 5 bases, with 10 bases between them.

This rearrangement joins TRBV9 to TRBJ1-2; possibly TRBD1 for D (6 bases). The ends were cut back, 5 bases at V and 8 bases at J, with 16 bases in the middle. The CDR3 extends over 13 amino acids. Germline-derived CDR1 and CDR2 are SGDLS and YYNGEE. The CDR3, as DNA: TGTGCCAGCAGGGGTAGGGGGGGGCCCGGCTACACCTTC. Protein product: CASRGRGGPGYTF.